The following is a T cell receptor beta chain sequence with its context. Its antigen remains unidentified. Source study methods: Out-of-frame sequences were removed, leaving around 2.2 million distinct TCRbeta sequences. Only in-frame clones appear in the TCRdb table, and some are missing; sequencing was by immunoSEQ multiplex PCR. The DNA gave D and trimming, while V, J and clone size come from that table. The sample shows 55,000 or so clones, around 80% of them seen only once. The CDR3 spans 14 residues. CDR1 is MNHNY and CDR2 is SVGAGI in the germline V gene (reference sequence). V was shortened by 5 bases and J by 6 bases, with 17 bases between the two germline ends. Single viable CD3+CD4+CD8-CD45RO+ cells were sorted as the memory CD4+ T cells. The entry originates in a study of memory CD4+ T cells and cytomegalovirus serostatus. On the study more broadly: Donors were healthy Belgian adults, several CMV seropositive and around 24 seronegative.

Findings of the study overall: CD4+ memory repertoires contained about two fifths of the roughly 160 reported CMV TCRbeta sequences. Repertoires predicted CMV serostatus with median bootstrapped AUC of 0.95.

The origin of this receptor is an adult in good health and CMV-seropositive. The chain carries TRBV6-6 and TRBJ2-7; tentatively, D is TRBD2 (5 bases). The sequenced sample consisted of memory CD4+ T cells from blood. The CDR3 bases are TGTGCCAGCAGTCCCCTTACTAGTTCTAGCGAGCAGTACTTC. It is translated as CASSPLTSSSEQYF.